This T cell receptor beta chain was identified during a study of T cell repertoires in cytomegalovirus infection. Study context: Public TCR beta signatures indicated both CMV infection and matching HLA type.

Study-wide results and caveats: The ex vivo response was dominated by HLA-C-restricted CMV-specific TCR beta clonotypes.

The V gene lost 5 bases and the J gene lost 4 bases, with 12 bases spanning the gap. The germline CDR1 and CDR2 sequences are MNHNY and SVGAGI (reference sequence). The CDR3 spans 14 residues. Regarding this clonotype: What it binds is unknown.

TCRdb redid the calling of the reads with MiXCR, one entry per CDR3 protein. The data hold fewer than 650,000 distinct CDR3 sequences, with around 40% observed a single time. The source material was cultured PBMCs, sampled from culture after CMV antigen stimulation. V is TRBV6-6 and J is TRBJ2-1; possibly TRBD2 for D (5 bases). This TCR came from a human donor in good health (CMV status not recorded). Some clones in this sample may be carry-over from other donors' samples. The DNA for the CDR3 is TGTGCCAGCAGTAAAACCAGGACTTACAATGAGCAGTTCTTC. Protein: CASSKTRTYNEQFF.